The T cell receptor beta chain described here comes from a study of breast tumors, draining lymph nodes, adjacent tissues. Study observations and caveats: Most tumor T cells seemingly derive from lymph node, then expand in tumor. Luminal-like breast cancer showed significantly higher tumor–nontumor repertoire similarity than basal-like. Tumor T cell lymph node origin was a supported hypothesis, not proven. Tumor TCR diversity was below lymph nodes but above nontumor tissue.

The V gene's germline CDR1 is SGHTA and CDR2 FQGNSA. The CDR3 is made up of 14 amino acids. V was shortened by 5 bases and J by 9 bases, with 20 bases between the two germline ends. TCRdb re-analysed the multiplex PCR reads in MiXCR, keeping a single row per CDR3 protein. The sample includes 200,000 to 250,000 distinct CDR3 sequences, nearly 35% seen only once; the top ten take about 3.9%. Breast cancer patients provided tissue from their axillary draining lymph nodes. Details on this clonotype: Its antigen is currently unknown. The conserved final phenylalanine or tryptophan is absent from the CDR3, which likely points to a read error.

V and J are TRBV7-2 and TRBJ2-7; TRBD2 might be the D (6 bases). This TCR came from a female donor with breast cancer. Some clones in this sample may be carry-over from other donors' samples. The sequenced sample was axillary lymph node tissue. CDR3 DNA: TGTGCCAGCAGCCGGGACTTACGGCCTGGCGGGCAGTACCTC. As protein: CASSRDLRPGGQYL.